A few counts support the clone carrying this TCR beta chain. TCRdb re-called the 5' RACE reads through MiXCR, storing one row per CDR3 protein. The sample lists a few hundred thousand distinct CDR3 sequences; roughly 16% were seen once. This sample is part of a study of T-cell memory formation after mild COVID-19. The germline V gene encodes CDR1 MNHEY and CDR2 SVGAGI. Trimming stripped 0 bases from V and 4 bases from J, with 12 bases between. CDR3 length: 15 residues. The rearrangement joins TRBV6-5 to TRBJ1-1, with D perhaps matching TRBD1 (5 bases). The source is a man younger than 35 who had mild COVID-19 (a few samples of this study predate the infection). Cell type and time point are not known. The sequenced sample consisted of PBMCs or a T cell subset sorted from them (not recorded which). CDR3 in amino acids: CASSYSGGSSTEAFF. The CDR3 DNA reads as TGTGCCAGCAGTTACTCGGGGGGGTCGAGCACTGAAGCTTTCTTT.